This TCR beta chain was retrieved from a study of T cell changes during pregnancy in multiple sclerosis. Assay: immunoSEQ multiplex PCR; the TCRdb copy retains only in-frame clones and omits some. The data contain tens of thousands of clones, approximately 92% of them singletons. V was clipped by 6 bases and J by 3 bases, with 14 bases between them. This CDR3 region has 14 residues. The germline V gene encodes CDR1 MNHEY and CDR2 SMNVEV (reference sequence). This specimen was peripheral blood, taken in the third trimester of pregnancy. This receptor was taken from a female donor in good health, enrolled as a control in a pregnancy study. V usage is TRBV27 and J usage is TRBJ1-2; possibly TRBD1 for D (6 bases). CDR3 protein: CASRTQGRDYGYTF. The CDR3 DNA is TGTGCCAGCAGGACACAGGGTCGGGACTATGGCTACACCTTC.